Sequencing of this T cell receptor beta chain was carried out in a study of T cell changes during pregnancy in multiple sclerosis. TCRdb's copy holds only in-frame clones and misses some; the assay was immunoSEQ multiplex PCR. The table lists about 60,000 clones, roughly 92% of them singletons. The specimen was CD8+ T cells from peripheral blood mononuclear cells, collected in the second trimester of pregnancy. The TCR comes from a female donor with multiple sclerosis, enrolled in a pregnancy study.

The CDR3 region has the DNA TGCGCCAGCAGCGAGGGACTAGCGCGGACCGGGGAGCTGTTTTTT. Translated: CASSEGLARTGELFF. V and J are TRBV5-1 and TRBJ2-2; 10 nucleotides line up with TRBD2. With 4 bases clipped from V and 5 bases from J, the junction kept 5 bases outside the gene matches. Germline V CDR1 and CDR2: SGHRS, YFSETQ. CDR3 length equals 15 residues.